This record covers a single T cell receptor (beta chain). The entry originates in a study of blood T cell repertoires in COVID-19. Study context: Italy, Spain and the United States were the sources of the convalescent and acute COVID-19 samples. From T cells, B-cell-depleted T cells, or PBMCs came the material, which was cDNA or gDNA.

Clinical history as reported by participants underpinned cohort assignment. What the recovered Cohort 3 donors had was two negative PCRs, clearance, or symptom resolution. This table comes from immunoSEQ multiplex PCR, and its TCRdb copy is limited to in-frame clones, with some not included. The table shows a few hundred thousand clones, with 65% to 85% occurring only once. Sequencing was performed on PBMCs or T cells enriched from blood (not recorded which). The source of this sequence is a woman aged 40-49 years who had recovered from COVID-19.

CDR3 nucleotides: TGTGCCAGCAGCCCGGAGGCAGCGGTATCAGGGGAGCTGTTTTTT. It yields the protein CASSPEAAVSGELFF. This chain uses TRBV27 with TRBJ2-2, with D perhaps TRBD2 (5 bases). This CDR3 contains 15 residues. The ends were cut back, 6 bases at V and 8 bases at J, with 19 bases in the middle. Germline V gene data show CDR1 as MNHEY and CDR2 as SMNVEV (reference sequence).